The 27 T cell receptor beta chains below come from one sample, sequenced in a study of identifying expanded T cells in peripheral blood. The data were produced by immunoSEQ multiplex PCR, yet TCRdb's version contains in-frame clones alone and is incomplete. The sample contains some 78,000 clones, 84% of which appear only once. The sample comprised blood. These receptors all stem from a person aged 18-70 years in good health.

The J gene is TRBJ2-5, the V gene TRBV25-1; D gene uncertain. V lost 5 bases and J 5 bases, leaving 12 bases between the germline ends. The CDR3 length is 13 residues. Germline V gives CDR1 MGHDK, CDR2 SYGVNS. The CDR3 protein is CASSSGQQETQYF. CDR3 in DNA: TGTGCCAGCAGTTCCGGGCAACAGGAGACCCAGTACTTC.

J is TRBJ1-5 and V is TRBV18, with D perhaps matching TRBD1 (5 bases). Germline values: CDR1 KGHSH, CDR2 LQKENI. V shed 4 bases and J shed 3 bases, with 10 bases lying between them. The CDR3 spans 14 residues. The CDR3 region is CASSRGRDNQPQHF. The CDR3 nucleotides read TGTGCCAGCTCACGGGGGAGGGACAATCAGCCCCAGCATTTT. The complete variable domain, with remaining parts taken from reference TRBV18 and TRBJ1-5, reads NAGVMQNPRHLVRRRGQEARLRCSPMKGHSHVYWYRQLPEEGLKFMVYLQKENIIDESGMPKERFSAEFPKEGPSILRIQQVVRGDSAAYFCASSRGRDNQPQHFGDGTRLSIL.

The V gene is TRBV28, the J gene TRBJ2-3, with 10 bases aligning to TRBD2. Germline V gene sequence: CDR1 MDHEN, CDR2 SYDVKM. J gave up 4 bases and V 5 bases, and 15 bases lay outside the gene matches. This CDR3 has 18 residues. Written as DNA, the CDR3 is TGTGCCAGCAGTCTAGCGGGAGTATTCGTTCGGATCCCAGATACGCAGTATTTT. Encoded protein: CASSLAGVFVRIPDTQYF. Filled out from reference TRBV28 and TRBJ2-3, the complete variable domain reads DVKVTQSSRYLVKRTGEKVFLECVQDMDHENMFWYRQDPGLGLRLIYFSYDVKMKEKGDIPEGYSVSREKKERFSLILESASTNQTSMYLCASSLAGVFVRIPDTQYFGPGTRLTVL.

This chain links TRBV18 with TRBJ2-7; 11 nucleotides agree with TRBD2. The V gene's germline CDR1 is KGHSH and CDR2 LQKENI. This CDR3 spans 17 amino acids. Germline trimming cut 1 base from V and 7 bases from J; bases unmatched to any gene: 12. The CDR3 reads CASSPLFQLAGEEEQYF. The CDR3, as DNA: TGTGCCAGCTCACCACTATTCCAACTAGCGGGAGAGGAGGAGCAGTACTTC.

This chain joins TRBV5-1 and TRBJ2-5; 10 bases line up with TRBD2. CDR3 length: 17 amino acids. Germline assignment: CDR1 SGHRS and CDR2 YFSETQ. V was clipped by 0 bases and J by 4 bases; unmatched bases: 9. CDR3 protein: CASSLDPGLAVGETQYF. The CDR3 bases are TGCGCCAGCAGCTTGGACCCCGGACTAGCGGTGGGAGAGACCCAGTACTTC.

This clone was seen only once. The chain joins TRBV5-1 to TRBJ1-2; 7 bases fit TRBD1. Per germline, CDR1 SGHRS and CDR2 YFSETQ. V shed 4 bases, J shed 14 bases, and the junction held 17 bases outside the gene matches. The length of the CDR3 is 14 residues. CDR3 sequence reads: CASSPSGTALRRTF. The CDR3 DNA is TGCGCCAGCAGCCCCTCCGGGACAGCTCTAAGGCGGACCTTC.

The chain employs TRBV6-6 and TRBJ2-1; 11 bases align to TRBD2. Looked up from germline, CDR1 is MNHNY and CDR2 is SVGAGI (reference sequence). Losses at the gene ends were 6 bases for V and 4 bases for J; bases not matched to a gene: 5. CDR3 size: 15 residues. This chain's CDR3 is CASSPTSGSYNEQFF. DNA of the CDR3: TGTGCCAGCAGCCCTACTAGCGGGAGTTACAATGAGCAGTTCTTC.

This clone was seen ten or more times. V gene TRBV25-1 combines with J gene TRBJ2-2; no definite D call. V was clipped by 5 bases and J by 0 bases, with 7 bases between them. There are 14 residues in the CDR3. Germline CDR1 MGHDK, CDR2 SYGVNS. The CDR3: CASSPQANTGELFF. CDR3 coding DNA: TGTGCCAGCAGTCCTCAAGCGAACACCGGGGAGCTGTTTTTT.

J is TRBJ2-1 and V is TRBV4-1; the D is unclear. Trimming took 0 bases from V and 1 from J, leaving 10 bases between them. In germline, CDR1 is MGHRA, CDR2 YSYEKL. This CDR3 has 16 residues. In DNA form, the CDR3 reads TGCGCCAGCAGCCAAGAGGCGGCAGTTTCCTACAATGAGCAGTTCTTC. Translating gives CASSQEAAVSYNEQFF.

The chain has TRBV30 and TRBJ1-4; 10 bases are shared with TRBD1. The junction had 4 bases not matched to a gene; V was cut back by 8 bases and J by 7 bases. The germline CDR1 and CDR2 sequences are GTSNPN and SVGIG (reference sequence). The CDR3 length is 12 residues. DNA of the CDR3: TGTGCCGGACAGGGGGGGTCTGAAAAACTGTTTTTT. Translated: CAGQGGSEKLFF.

V usage is TRBV6-5 and J usage is TRBJ2-7, with 11 bases identical to TRBD1. The V gene end was trimmed by 7 bases and the J gene end by 6 bases; junction bases not matched to a gene: 8. In germline, CDR1 is MNHEY, CDR2 SVGAGI. CDR3 length: 14 residues. DNA of the CDR3: TGTGCCAGCACCCTCGGGGGACAGGGGGGCGAGCAGTACTTC. This codes for CASTLGGQGGEQYF.

This rearrangement joins TRBV19 to TRBJ1-5; 12 bases are a match to TRBD1. Germline V gene sequence: CDR1 LNHDA, CDR2 SQIVND (reference sequence). CDR3 length: 15 amino acids. CDR3: CGPSGQGAIDQPQHF. The CDR3 DNA reads TGTGGCCCATCGGGACAGGGGGCGATTGATCAGCCCCAGCATTTT.

The J gene is TRBJ2-3, the V gene TRBV9; 9 bases line up with TRBD1. From germline, CDR1 is SGDLS and CDR2 YYNGEE. This CDR3 is built from 18 residues. Trimming at V came to 0 bases and at J to 3 bases, leaving 11 bases not matched to a gene. CDR3 in DNA: TGTGCCAGCAGCGTAGAAGGGGGGACAGGGTCTGTGACAGATACGCAGTATTTT. This translates into CASSVEGGTGSVTDTQYF.

This rearrangement joins TRBV30 to TRBJ1-2, with TRBD1 identical over 8 bases. J lost 2 bases, V lost 8 bases, and 4 bases had no gene match. The CDR3 consists of 12 residues. Per germline, CDR1 GTSNPN and CDR2 SVGIG (reference sequence). Here the CDR3 reads CARRDRNYGYTF. The CDR3 DNA reads as TGTGCCCGTAGGGACAGGAACTATGGCTACACCTTC.

This chain joins TRBV2 and TRBJ1-2; 8 nucleotides line up with TRBD1. After removal of 6 bases from V and 8 bases from J, the junction contained 8 bases not matched to a gene. Germline lookup yields CDR1 SNHLY and CDR2 FYNNEI. The CDR3 loop spans 13 amino acids. The CDR3 DNA follows: TGTGCCAGCAGCGGACAGGGAGTGGGCGGCTACACCTTC. Residues: CASSGQGVGGYTF.

V is TRBV28 and J is TRBJ2-5; TRBD1 agrees at 9 bases. The CDR3 runs 13 residues. Germline CDR1 MDHEN, CDR2 SYDVKM. V lost 5 bases to trimming and J lost 3 bases; unmatched junction nucleotides: 1. The CDR3 DNA follows: TGTGCCAGCAGTAGACAGGGGGAAGAGACCCAGTACTTC. Amino acid sequence: CASSRQGEETQYF.

CDR3 in amino acids: CASSLSVGSSYEQYF. The CDR3 bases are TGTGCCAGCAGCTTATCAGTGGGGAGCTCCTACGAGCAGTACTTC. The chain joins TRBV7-2 to TRBJ2-7, with D perhaps TRBD2 (5 bases). With 2 bases removed from V and 0 bases from J, the gap between germline ends came to 11 bases. The CDR3 is made up of 15 amino acids. The germline CDR1 and CDR2 sequences are SGHTA and FQGNSA.

CDR3 sequence: CASSLGRAQETQYF. CDR3 sequence (DNA): TGTGCCAGCAGCTTGGGGCGGGCCCAAGAGACCCAGTACTTC. V is TRBV4-2 and J is TRBJ2-5, with D perhaps given as TRBD1 or TRBD2 (5 bases each). Looked up from germline, CDR1 is LGHNA and CDR2 is YNFKEQ. V shed 5 bases and J shed 1 base, with 11 bases lying between them. The CDR3 has 14 amino acids.

Note on this clone: Mismatch with germline at one junction end may stem from a read error. This rearrangement joins TRBV25-1 to TRBJ2-3, with D possibly matching TRBD1 (6 bases). From germline, CDR1 is MGHDK and CDR2 SYGVNS. This CDR3 has 13 amino acids. CDR3 sequence reads: CASSETGTNTQYF. CDR3 DNA sequence: TGTGCCAGCAGTGAGACAGGCACAAATACGCAGTATTTT.

The V call is TRBV6-6, the J call TRBJ2-5; D may be TRBD2 (5 bases). Trimming shortened V by 6 bases and J by 2 bases, and 13 bases separated the two germline ends. The CDR3 loop spans 14 amino acids. CDR1 is MNHNY and CDR2 is SVGAGI in the germline V gene (reference sequence). The CDR3 protein is CASRYGAEQETQYF. The CDR3 region has the DNA TGTGCCAGCAGGTATGGAGCGGAACAAGAGACCCAGTACTTC.

The genes are TRBV10-3 and TRBJ2-1; 11 nucleotides line up with TRBD1. After removal of 2 bases from V and 6 bases from J, the junction contained 3 bases not matched to a gene. There are 15 residues in the CDR3. Germline V gene lookup returns CDR1 ENHRY and CDR2 SYGVKD. The CDR3: CAISEGQGAVNEQFF. The CDR3 bases are TGTGCCATCAGTGAGGGACAGGGGGCAGTCAATGAGCAGTTCTTC.

This clone occurred a few times. The V call is TRBV14, the J call TRBJ1-1; D is unresolved. The CDR3 is 15 amino acids. V dropped 3 bases and J dropped 4 bases, with 15 bases sitting between them. Looked up from germline, CDR1 is SGHDN and CDR2 is FVKESK. Here the CDR3 DNA reads TGTGCCAGCAGCCAGTCACTCAAGACGGGCACTGAAGCTTTCTTT. It specifies CASSQSLKTGTEAFF.

This clone was seen once. V gene TRBV19 combines with J gene TRBJ2-5; 10 bases match TRBD1. The V gene end was trimmed by 1 base and the J gene end by 4 bases; junction bases not matched to a gene: 0. The germline V gene has CDR1 LNHDA and CDR2 SQIVND (reference sequence). This CDR3 contains 14 residues. The CDR3 region has the DNA TGTGCCAGTAGTATAGGGACAGGGGGAGAGACCCAGTACTTC. This codes for CASSIGTGGETQYF.

The chain carries TRBV6-1 and TRBJ1-1; perhaps TRBD1 as D (5 bases). Germline-derived CDR1 and CDR2 are MNHNS and SASEGT. CDR3 size: 12 residues. V lost 5 bases and J lost 10, with 14 bases in between. The CDR3 is CASSQGLGVAFF. CDR3 DNA: TGTGCCAGCAGTCAAGGGTTAGGGGTAGCTTTCTTT.

This rearrangement joins TRBV5-3 to TRBJ2-1; 7 bases are shared with TRBD2. TRBV5-3 is an open reading frame, and its role is uncertain. The CDR3 extends over 16 amino acids. J gave up 0 bases and V 4 bases, and 7 bases lay outside the gene matches. The CDR3 sequence is CARSLRGSGSYNEQFF. CDR3 bases: TGTGCCAGAAGCCTCCGCGGGAGTGGCTCCTACAATGAGCAGTTCTTC.

This chain joins TRBV7-3 and TRBJ1-1, with no clear D. This CDR3 region has 14 residues. Germline V gives CDR1 SGHTA, CDR2 FQGTGA. Trimming took 3 bases from V and 4 from J, leaving 12 bases between them. The CDR3 region is CASSFLTRFTEAFF. The DNA for the CDR3 is TGTGCCAGCAGCTTCCTGACCCGTTTCACTGAAGCTTTCTTT.

The chain has TRBV9 and TRBJ1-3; 10 positions agree with TRBD1. In germline, CDR1 is SGDLS, CDR2 YYNGEE. This CDR3 region has 16 residues. V trimming: 2 bases; J trimming: 0 bases; junction bases outside the gene matches: 2. For the CDR3, the DNA is TGTGCCAGCAGCGTGGGACAGGGGTTCTCTGGAAACACCATATATTTT. It yields the protein CASSVGQGFSGNTIYF.